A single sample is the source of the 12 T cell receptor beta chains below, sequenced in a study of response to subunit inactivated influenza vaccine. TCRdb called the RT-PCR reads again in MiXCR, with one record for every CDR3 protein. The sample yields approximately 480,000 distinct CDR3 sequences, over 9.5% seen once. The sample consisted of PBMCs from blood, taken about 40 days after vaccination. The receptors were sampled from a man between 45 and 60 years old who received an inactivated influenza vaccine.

Here the CDR3 reads CASSLTRSASSYNSPLHF. CDR3 coding DNA: TGCGCCAGCAGCTTGACGCGGTCAGCCAGCTCCTATAATTCACCCCTCCACTTT. The chain joins TRBV5-1 to TRBJ1-6; D is undetermined. Germline lookup yields CDR1 SGHRS and CDR2 YFSETQ. The CDR3 is 18 amino acids. V lost 1 base to trimming and J lost 0 bases, with 14 bases between them. The full variable domain, completed using reference TRBV5-1 and TRBJ1-6, is KAGVTQTPRYLIKTRGQQVTLSCSPISGHRSVSWYQQTPGQGLQFLFEYFSETQRNKGNFPGRFSGRQFSNSRSEMNVSTLELGDSALYLCASSLTRSASSYNSPLHFGNGTRLTVT.

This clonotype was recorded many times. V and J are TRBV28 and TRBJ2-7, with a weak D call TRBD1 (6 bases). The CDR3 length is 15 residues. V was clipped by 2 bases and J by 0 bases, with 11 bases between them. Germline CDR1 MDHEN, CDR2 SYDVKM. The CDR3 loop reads CASSLETGHSYEQYF. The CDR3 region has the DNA TGTGCCAGCAGTTTAGAGACAGGACACTCCTACGAGCAGTACTTC.

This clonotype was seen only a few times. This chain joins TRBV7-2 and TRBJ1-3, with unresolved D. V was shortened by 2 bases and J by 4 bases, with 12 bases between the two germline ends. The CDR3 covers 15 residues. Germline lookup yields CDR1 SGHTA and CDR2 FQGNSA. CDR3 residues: CASSLWDRTGNTIYF. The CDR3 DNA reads TGTGCCAGCAGCTTATGGGATAGAACAGGAAACACCATATATTTT.

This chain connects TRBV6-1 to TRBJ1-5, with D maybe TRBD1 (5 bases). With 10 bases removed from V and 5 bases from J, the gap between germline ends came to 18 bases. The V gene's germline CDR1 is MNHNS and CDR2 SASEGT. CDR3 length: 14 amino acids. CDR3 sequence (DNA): TGTGCCACCTCGGACCCCGTAGGGGATCAGCCCCAGCATTTT. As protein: CATSDPVGDQPQHF.

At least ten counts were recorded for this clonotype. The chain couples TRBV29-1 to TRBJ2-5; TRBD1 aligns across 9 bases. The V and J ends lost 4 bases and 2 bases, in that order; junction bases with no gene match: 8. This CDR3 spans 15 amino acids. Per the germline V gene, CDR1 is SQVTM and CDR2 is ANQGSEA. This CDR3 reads CSVGLGTGFQETQYF. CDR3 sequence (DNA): TGCAGCGTTGGGCTTGGGACAGGGTTTCAAGAGACCCAGTACTTC.

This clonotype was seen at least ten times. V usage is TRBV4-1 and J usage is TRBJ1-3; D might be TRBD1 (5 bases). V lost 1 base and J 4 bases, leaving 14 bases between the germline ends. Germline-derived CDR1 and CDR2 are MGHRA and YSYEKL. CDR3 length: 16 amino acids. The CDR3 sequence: CASSQALGGTGNTIYF. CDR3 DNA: TGCGCCAGCAGCCAAGCACTCGGGGGAACGGGAAACACCATATATTTT.

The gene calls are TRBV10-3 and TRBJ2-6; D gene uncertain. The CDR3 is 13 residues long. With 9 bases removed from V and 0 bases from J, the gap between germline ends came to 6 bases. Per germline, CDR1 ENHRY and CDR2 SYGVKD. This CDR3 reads CAIAGSGANVLTF. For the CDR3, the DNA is TGTGCCATAGCAGGCTCTGGGGCCAACGTCCTGACTTTC.

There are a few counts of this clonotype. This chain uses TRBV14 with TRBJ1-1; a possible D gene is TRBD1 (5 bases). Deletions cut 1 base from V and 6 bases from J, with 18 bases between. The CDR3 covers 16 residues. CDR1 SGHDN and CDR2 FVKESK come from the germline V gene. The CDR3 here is CASSQVGRLRGAEAFF. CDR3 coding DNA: TGTGCCAGCAGCCAAGTGGGCAGGTTAAGAGGGGCTGAAGCTTTCTTT.

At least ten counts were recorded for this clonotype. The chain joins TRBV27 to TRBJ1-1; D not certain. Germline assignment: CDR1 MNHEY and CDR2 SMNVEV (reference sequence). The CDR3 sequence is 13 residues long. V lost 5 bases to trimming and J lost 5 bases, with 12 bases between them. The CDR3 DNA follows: TGTGCCAGCAGTCCCCTGGCGGGGACTGAAGCTTTCTTT. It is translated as CASSPLAGTEAFF.

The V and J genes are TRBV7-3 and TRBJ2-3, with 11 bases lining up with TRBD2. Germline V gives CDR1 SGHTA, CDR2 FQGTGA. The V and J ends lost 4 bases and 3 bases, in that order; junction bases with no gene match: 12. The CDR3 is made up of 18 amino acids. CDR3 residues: CASSSYQGLAVGTDTQYF. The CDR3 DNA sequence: TGTGCCAGCAGCTCATACCAGGGACTAGCGGTTGGTACAGATACGCAGTATTTT. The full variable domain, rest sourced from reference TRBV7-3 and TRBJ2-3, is GAGVSQTPSNKVTEKGKYVELRCDPISGHTALYWYRQSLGQGPEFLIYFQGTGAADDSGLPNDRFFAVRPEGSVSTLKIQRTERGDSAVYLCASSSYQGLAVGTDTQYFGPGTRLTVL.

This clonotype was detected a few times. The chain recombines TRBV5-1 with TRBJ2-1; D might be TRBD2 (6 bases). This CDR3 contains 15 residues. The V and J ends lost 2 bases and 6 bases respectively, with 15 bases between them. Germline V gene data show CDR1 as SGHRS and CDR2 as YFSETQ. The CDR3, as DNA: TGCGCCAGCAGCTTTGGGGGGACGGCCACCAATGAGCAGTTCTTC. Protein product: CASSFGGTATNEQFF.

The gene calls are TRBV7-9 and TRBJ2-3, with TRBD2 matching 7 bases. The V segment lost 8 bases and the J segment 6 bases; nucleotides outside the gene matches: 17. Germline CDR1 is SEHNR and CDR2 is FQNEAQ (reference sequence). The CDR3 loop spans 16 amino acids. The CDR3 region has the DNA TGTGCCAGCTCCCAGATACTAGCGCAACTGCGGGATACGCAGTATTTT. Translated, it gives CASSQILAQLRDTQYF.